This T cell receptor (beta chain) was profiled in a study of blood T cell repertoires in COVID-19. As for the study in general: COVID-19 samples from acute and convalescent phases originated in the United States, Italy and Spain. The analysed material was cDNA or gDNA that came from T cells, B-cell-depleted T cells, or PBMCs.

The CDR3 runs 15 residues. The germline CDR1 and CDR2 sequences are SGHAT and FQNNGV. The junction had 7 bases not matched to a gene; V was cut back by 5 bases and J by 1 base. Authors' processing steps: Nucleated cell counts were estimated from reference gene primer amplification. Profiled with immunoSEQ multiplex PCR; TCRdb holds only in-frame clones, not every one. From that table come the V and J calls and clone size; the DNA was used to work out D and trimming. The sample carries about 300,000 clones, more than 75% recorded once. The clonotype was recovered from a man aged 30-40 years who had recovered from COVID-19. Sequenced input: PBMCs or T cells enriched from blood (not recorded which). V is TRBV11-2 and J is TRBJ1-1; 7 bases agree with TRBD1. This chain's CDR3 is CASSVARQGNTEAFF. DNA of the CDR3: TGTGCCAGCAGCGTAGCCCGACAGGGGAACACTGAAGCTTTCTTT.